This paragraph covers one T cell receptor beta chain sequence. There are 12 residues in the CDR3. The V gene's germline CDR1 is GTSNPN and CDR2 SVGIG (reference sequence). V lost 1 base to trimming and J lost 8 bases; unmatched junction nucleotides: 4. The sample comes from a study of beta chain features in type 1 diabetes. The whole isolated RNA underwent reverse transcription, so sequencing captured expressed TCRB transcripts. The method was immunoSEQ multiplex PCR; TCRdb's version includes in-frame clones alone and lacks a portion of them. The sample holds 400,000 to 600,000 clones, 30% seen once. Sequencing used naive CD4+ T cells from blood. This TCR derives from a man between 18 and 29 years old in good health. The chain recombines TRBV30 with TRBJ1-1; 7 positions agree with TRBD1. CDR3 nucleotide sequence: TGTGCCTGGAGTGCCTTGGACAGGGAAGCTTTCTTT. This sequence encodes CAWSALDREAFF.